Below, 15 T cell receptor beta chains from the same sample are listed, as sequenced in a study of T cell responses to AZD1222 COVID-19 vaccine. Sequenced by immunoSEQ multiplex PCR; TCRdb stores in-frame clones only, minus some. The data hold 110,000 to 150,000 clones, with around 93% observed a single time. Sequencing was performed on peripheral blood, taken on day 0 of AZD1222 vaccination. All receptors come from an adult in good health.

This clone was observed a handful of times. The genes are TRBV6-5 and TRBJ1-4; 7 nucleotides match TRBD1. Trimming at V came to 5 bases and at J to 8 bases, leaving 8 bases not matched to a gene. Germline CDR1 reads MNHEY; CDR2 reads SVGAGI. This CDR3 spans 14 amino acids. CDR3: CASSRNRGSEKLFF. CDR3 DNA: TGTGCCAGCAGTAGAAACAGGGGAAGCGAAAAACTGTTTTTT.

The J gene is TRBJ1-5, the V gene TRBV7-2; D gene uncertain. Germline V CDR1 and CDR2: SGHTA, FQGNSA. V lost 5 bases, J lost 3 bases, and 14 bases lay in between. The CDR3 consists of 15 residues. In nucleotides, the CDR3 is TGTGCCAGCAGCCCTGAAGTAGGAAACAATCAGCCCCAGCATTTT. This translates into CASSPEVGNNQPQHF.

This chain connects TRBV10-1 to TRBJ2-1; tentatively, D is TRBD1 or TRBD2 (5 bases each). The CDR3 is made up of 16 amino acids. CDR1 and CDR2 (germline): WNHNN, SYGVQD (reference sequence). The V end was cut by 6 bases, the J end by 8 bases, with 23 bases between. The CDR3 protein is CASRMKVGDWGDEQFF. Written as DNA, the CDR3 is TGCGCCAGCAGAATGAAGGTCGGGGATTGGGGCGATGAGCAGTTCTTC.

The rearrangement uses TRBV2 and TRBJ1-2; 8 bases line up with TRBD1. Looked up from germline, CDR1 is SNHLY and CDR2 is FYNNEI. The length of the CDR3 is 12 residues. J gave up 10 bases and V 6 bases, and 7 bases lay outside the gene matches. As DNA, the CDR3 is TGTGCCAGCAGCCGGGACAGGTTTGACTACACCTTC. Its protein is CASSRDRFDYTF.

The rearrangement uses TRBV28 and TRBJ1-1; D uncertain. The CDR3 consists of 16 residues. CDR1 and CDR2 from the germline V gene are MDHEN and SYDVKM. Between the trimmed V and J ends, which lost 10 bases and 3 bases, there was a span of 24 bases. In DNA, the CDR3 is TGTGCCATCCAGCAAGTACTCTCTACGAGGGACACTGAAGCTTTCTTT. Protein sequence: CAIQQVLSTRDTEAFF.

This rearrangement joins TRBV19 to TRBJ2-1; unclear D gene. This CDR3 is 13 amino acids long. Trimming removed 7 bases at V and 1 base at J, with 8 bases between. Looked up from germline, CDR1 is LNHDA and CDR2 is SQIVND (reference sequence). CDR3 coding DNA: TGTGCCAGTACCGACTGGTCCTACAATGAGCAGTTCTTC. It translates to CASTDWSYNEQFF.

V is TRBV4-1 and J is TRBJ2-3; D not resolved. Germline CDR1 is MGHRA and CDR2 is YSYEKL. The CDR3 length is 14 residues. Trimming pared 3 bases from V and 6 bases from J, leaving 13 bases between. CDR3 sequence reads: CASSQRTGRDTQYF. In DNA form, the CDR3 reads TGCGCCAGCAGCCAGCGAACGGGCAGGGATACGCAGTATTTT.

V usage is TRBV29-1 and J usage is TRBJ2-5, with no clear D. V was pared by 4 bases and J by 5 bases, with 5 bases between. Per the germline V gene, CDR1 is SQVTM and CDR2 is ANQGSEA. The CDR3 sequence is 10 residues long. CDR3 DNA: TGCAGCGTTGTTTTGGAGACCCAGTACTTC. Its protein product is CSVVLETQYF.

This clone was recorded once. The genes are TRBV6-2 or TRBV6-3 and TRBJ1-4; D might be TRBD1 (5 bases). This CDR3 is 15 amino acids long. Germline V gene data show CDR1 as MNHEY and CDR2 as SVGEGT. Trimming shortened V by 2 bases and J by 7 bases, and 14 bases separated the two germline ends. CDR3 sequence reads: CASSYLGREGEKLFF. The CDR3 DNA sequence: TGTGCCAGCAGTTACCTGGGCAGGGAAGGTGAAAAACTGTTTTTT.

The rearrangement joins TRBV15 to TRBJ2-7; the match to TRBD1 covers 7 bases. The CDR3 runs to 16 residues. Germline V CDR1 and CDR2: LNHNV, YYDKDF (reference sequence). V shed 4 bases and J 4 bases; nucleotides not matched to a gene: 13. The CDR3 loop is CATSTLPRQGFYEQYF. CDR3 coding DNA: TGTGCCACCAGCACTTTACCCCGACAGGGCTTTTACGAGCAGTACTTC. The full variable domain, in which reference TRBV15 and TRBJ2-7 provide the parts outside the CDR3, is DAMVIQNPRYQVTQFGKPVTLSCSQTLNHNVMYWYQQKSSQAPKLLFHYYDKDFNNEADTPDNFQSRRPNTSFCFLDIRSPGLGDTAMYLCATSTLPRQGFYEQYFGPGTRLTVT.

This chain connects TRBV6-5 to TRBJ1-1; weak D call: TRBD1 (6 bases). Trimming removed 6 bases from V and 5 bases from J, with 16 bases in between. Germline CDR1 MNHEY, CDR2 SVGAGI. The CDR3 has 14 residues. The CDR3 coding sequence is TGTGCCAGCAGGCCCACGTTAGGGGGGACTGAAGCTTTCTTT. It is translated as CASRPTLGGTEAFF.

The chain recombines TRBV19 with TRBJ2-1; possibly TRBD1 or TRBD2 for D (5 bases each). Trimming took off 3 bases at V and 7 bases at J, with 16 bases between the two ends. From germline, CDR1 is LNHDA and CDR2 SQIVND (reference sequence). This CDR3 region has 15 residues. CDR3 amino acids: CASSILTGQRNEQFF. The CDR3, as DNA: TGTGCCAGTAGTATTCTCACGGGGCAGCGGAATGAGCAGTTCTTC.

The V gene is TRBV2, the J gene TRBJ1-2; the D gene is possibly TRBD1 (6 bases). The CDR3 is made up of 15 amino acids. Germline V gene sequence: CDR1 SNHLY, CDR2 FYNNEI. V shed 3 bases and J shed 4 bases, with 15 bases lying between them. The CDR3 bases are TGTGCCAGCAGTGACAACAGGGTTGGAACCTATGGCTACACCTTC. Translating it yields CASSDNRVGTYGYTF.

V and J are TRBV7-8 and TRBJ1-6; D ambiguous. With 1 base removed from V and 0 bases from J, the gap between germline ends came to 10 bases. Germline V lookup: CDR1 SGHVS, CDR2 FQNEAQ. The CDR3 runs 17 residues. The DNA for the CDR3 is TGTGCCAGCAGCTTAGTTCCCCCGAGCTCCTATAATTCACCCCTCCACTTT. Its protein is CASSLVPPSSYNSPLHF. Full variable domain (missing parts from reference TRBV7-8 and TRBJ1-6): GAGVSQSPRYKVAKRGQDVALRCDPISGHVSLFWYQQALGQGPEFLTYFQNEAQLDKSGLPSDRFFAERPEGSVSTLKIQRTQQEDSAVYLCASSLVPPSSYNSPLHFGNGTRLTVT.

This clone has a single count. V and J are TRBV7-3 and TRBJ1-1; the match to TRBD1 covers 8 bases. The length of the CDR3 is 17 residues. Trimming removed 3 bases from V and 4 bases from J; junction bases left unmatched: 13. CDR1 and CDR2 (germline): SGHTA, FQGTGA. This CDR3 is CASSLIGGTGPFTEAFF. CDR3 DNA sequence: TGTGCCAGCAGCTTGATAGGAGGGACAGGACCATTCACTGAAGCTTTCTTT.